This TCR beta chain was retrieved from a study of long-term antiretroviral therapy in people with HIV. Looking at the study overall: A decade or so separates the oldest specimens from the later 2015 immediate-ART recommendation. Findings and caveats of the study: Dominant in the repertoire at all time points were clones expanded before ART.

This was the immunoSEQ v3.0 assay at survey level. Data came from immunoSEQ multiplex PCR; TCRdb stores just in-frame clones and leaves some out. The table has 20,000 to 25,000 clones, 82% seen once; the top ten hold 4.5% to 7%. The CDR3 runs 16 residues. Trimming removed 0 bases from V and 4 bases from J, with 13 bases in between. The germline V gene has CDR1 MNHNS and CDR2 SASEGT. Comments on this clone: Antigen unknown.

Each donor had at least one pre-ART and at least two post-ART PBMC samples. Cryopreserved PBMC samples of about 0.95-10 million cells were used for DNA extraction. V is TRBV6-1 and J is TRBJ2-1, with D possibly matching TRBD2 (6 bases). The source was unsorted PBMCs, collected 0.2 years after starting antiretroviral therapy. This TCR was recovered from a woman aged 30 to 39 with HIV. In nucleotides, the CDR3 is TGTGCCAGCAGTGAAGCGTCAGCGGGTCCTTACAATGAGCAGTTCTTC. This codes for CASSEASAGPYNEQFF.